The sequence of this T cell receptor beta chain was determined in a study of shared clonotypes between healthy human individuals (dated by TCRdb to 2019 to 2021). Turning to the overall study: A couple of women and three men aged 18 to 49 years were included in the cohort. For each donor, CD4 naive and CD4 memory were each given three plates, CD8 naive was given two plates, and CD8 memory was given one plate. To estimate repertoire size and how much clonotype sharing occurs between individuals, the study deeply sequenced the blood TCR repertoires of five healthy adults. Libraries were prepared and TCR repertoires were sequenced by different laboratories using diverse techniques, in order to increase sequencing depth and limit assay-specific biases. Each donor's leukapheresis produced roughly between roughly 0.85 and 9.5 billion PBMCs. What the research found in general, with its limitations: When a handful of donors were compared, the shared fraction of clonotypes was about 5% for naive CD4, roughly 3.4% for naive CD8, 2% to 2.5% for memory CD4, and 0.4% for memory CD8. Based on pairwise subsampling, the degree of clonotype sharing among donors was expected to be affected by sequencing depth. Clonotypes shared by all four sorted-subset donors showed higher generation probabilities than non-shared clonotypes. Naive subsets generally had larger estimated clonotype richness than memory subsets did. Incomplete sequencing was indicated by rarefaction of sorted-subset datasets, despite the large sequencing depth. Only blood was sampled, and tissue TCR repertoires likely differ from those in blood. Because the study included a small number of donors, the genetic and exposure-history diversity represented was limited.

The CDR3, from cysteine to phenylalanine, totals 12 residues. Just CDR3 DNA is preserved here, 36 bases in frame from base 1. With respect to this clone: It lacks a known antigen. Base qualities are not at hand, and no much larger clone is one base apart.

TCR CDR3 regions were amplified from genomic DNA by multiplex PCR using the deep immunoSEQ assay. For each cell subset, the extracted genomic DNA was distributed evenly across all wells of several immunoSEQ 96-well plates, and each plate served as one replicate. Each replicate PCR for sorted subsets received around 0.2 ug genomic DNA, equal to about 30,000 T cell genomes. Purified libraries were measured with a Qubit 3.0 fluorometer, size-checked on a Bioanalyzer 2100, and measured again with the KAPA Library Quantification kit. A separate single-read 150-cycle Illumina NextSeq 550 flow cell was used to sequence each immunoSEQ 96-well plate. Processing in the source paper ran as follows. Because only junctional sequences without quality scores were contained in the immunoSEQ output, filtering matching that applied to full-length reads could not be performed. To assign V/J genes and CDR3, sequences were annotated against IMGT germline references using PyIR, a Python wrapper for IgBLAST v1.9. Reads with weak V/J assignments (E-value above 1e-6), missing CDR3, stop codons, out-of-frame junctions, or ambiguous translated residues were removed. A V3J clonotype was defined by an identical inferred V gene, J gene, and CDR3 amino acid sequence. Percentage overlap between repertoires was computed as shared unique clonotypes divided by the size of the smaller repertoire. Repertoire richness was assessed with RTK rarefaction, the Chao1 estimator, and Recon v2.1 estimates of unobserved clonotypes. Generation probabilities were computed with OLGA for all TCRbeta clonotypes obtained by the gDNA method from several donors. Sourced from immuneACCESS, this table was stored by TCRdb with only in-frame sequences that have V and J called. A share of the clones is absent; for the studies checked, an unresolved V gene accounts for under half, and the remainder has no known explanation. The DNA gave D and trimming, while V, J and clone size come from that table. Recorded for this sample are over 800,000 clones; around 93% of them occurred a single time. The ten largest make up less than 25% of the sample.

CD8 naive samples were CD45RO-negative cells positively selected for CCR7, giving a CD45RA+CCR7+ population that excluded TemRA cells. Donors were healthy HIV-negative adults with no recently reported acute infections or vaccinations. Only Caucasian adults living in Nashville, Tennessee, USA were represented among the donors. After blood collection by leukapheresis, PBMCs were isolated using Ficoll-Histopaque density gradient centrifugation and then cryopreserved in the vapor phase of liquid nitrogen. Purity and quantity of every magnetically sorted T cell population were checked by analytical flow cytometry. From each sorted fraction, genomic DNA was isolated and quantified by UV absorbance on a Nanodrop 2000c.

The chain couples TRBV1 to TRBJ1-5. TRBV1 is termed a pseudogene. This TCR was recovered from a man aged 30 to 45 in good health. The sequencing input was naive CD8+ T cells sorted from blood. The cell subset or site label corresponds to: CD45RA+CCR7+. The DNA sequence follows: TGCACCAGCAGCCAAGATATCGGACCGAAGCATTTT. Its protein reads: CTSSQDIGPKHF.